This TCR beta chain was sequenced in a study of metastatic and nonmetastatic thyroid tumors (dated by TCRdb to 2020 to 2021). Background on the whole study: Repertoires were compared across peripheral blood and tumor or nodule tissue samples from malignant and benign thyroid patients. What the study reported, not specific to this receptor: In both blood and tumor samples, malignant tumors were reported to have significantly higher TCR beta diversity than benign nodules.

The library was obtained by PCR. Reads for this sample came from an Illumina HiSeq 4000. High-throughput sequencing was used to profile the CDR3 region of the TCR beta-chain in every patient. Regarding the original processing steps: A classifier to discriminate distant-metastatic papillary thyroid cancer patients was built from CDR3 differences across clinicopathological groups. To measure repertoire diversity the researchers used the Shannon index, while the Morisita-Horn index served to gauge how similar the tumor and blood repertoires were. The public reads were run again by TCRdb, first through fastp at Q25 and then through MiXCR, and only productive beta chains were kept. The V and J calls, along with clone size, are taken from TCRdb and not from the paper's own processing. This sample holds under 20,000 clones; 25% to 35% were observed only once. The ten largest make up less than 15% of the sample.

This clone is medium-sized (0.01 to 0.1%) in its sample. Its antigen is currently not known. Base qualities were left out, and no much larger clone turns up one base away. No patient had received any treatment before thyroid surgery. The study retrospectively analysed patient clinical samples collected from about 2012 to 2019 using T-cell receptor beta sequencing. V is shortened by 6 bases, J by 8 bases, and the region joining them spans 16 bases. Based on the germline V gene, the CDR1 and CDR2 sequences are SNHLY and FYNNEI. The CDR3 sequence holds 13 residues, the cysteine and phenylalanine included. CDR3 DNA is the only sequence kept; it has 39 bases, read in frame from the first base.

Here the chain combines TRBV2 and TRBJ1-2; TRBD1 could be the D gene, as 5 bases match. This TCR derives from a female donor with papillary thyroid cancer or a benign thyroid nodule (not recorded which). Some clones in this sample may be carry-over from other donors' samples. The sequenced sample consisted of tumor tissue. The nucleotides read TGTGCCAGCAGGCGAGATAGGGGTAGCGGCTACACCTTC. It translates as CASRRDRGSGYTF. Full variable domain (CDR3 extended with the reference TRBV2 and TRBJ1-2 proteins): EPEVTQTPSHQVTQMGQEVILRCVPISNHLYFYWYRQILGQKVEFLVSFYNNEISEKSEIFDDQFSVERPDGSNFTLKIRSTKLEDSAMYFCASRRDRGSGYTFGSGTRLTVV.